This T cell receptor beta chain was identified in a study of cytomegalovirus exposure and HLA in healthy donors (TCRdb year 2017). Background on the whole study: According to an earlier analysis of around 600 of the donors, about 179 million T cells yielded roughly 100 million unique TCR beta sequences and approximately 300 Gb of sequence data. Approximately 300 gigabases of sequencing data and 91 million or so unique TCR sequences made up an early release that covered several hundred HLA-typed donors. Among the approximately 430 genotyped donors, roughly 80% belonged to the genetic ancestry cluster associated with self-reported Caucasian donors. The study was designed to test whether signatures of past pathogen exposure could be identified by cataloging public T cell receptors. The study used immunosequencing to profile the T cell repertoires of 600 to 850 subjects and linked those repertoires to cytomegalovirus serostatus. In addition to the first cohort of approximately 670 subjects, a separate validation cohort of around 110 different subjects was used. To predict cytomegalovirus infection status, the study combined high-throughput TCR immunosequencing, statistical association of individual TCRs with disease status, and machine learning. A later analysis re-examined previously published TCR beta repertoires from 600 to 700 donors and added high-resolution HLA genotyping to investigate patterns of TCR occurrence. The later analysis used no new phenotypic data to find candidate immune exposures, relying instead on TCR beta sequences and their occurrence across donors. An earlier analysis of some 500 of the donors applied high-throughput TCR beta sequencing to assess whether each TCR beta V gene segment acted as functional or pseudogenic. Donor age, sex, ethnicity and CMV serostatus were compiled alongside the repertoire data. In a later genetic analysis, genome-wide SNP genotypes for about 55% of the 666 donors were used, and that subset was treated as a discovery cohort. All discovery cohort repertoires had been generated using a single sequencing platform. Class I and class II HLA loci were covered by the typing at four-digit resolution. The number of donors typed differed by locus, with 629-630 for A, B, C, DRB1 and DQB1, roughly 550 for DQA1, over 600 for DPA1, and around 430 for DPB1. Because of strong linkage in the cohort, four to six DR-DQ haplotypes were treated as single units for association and clustering. Among about 410 genotyped donors of the cohort, an average of approximately 240,000 unique TCR beta nucleotide sequences was sequenced per donor, of which about 19% were non-productive.

As for this clone: Its antigen is currently not known. Base qualities are not provided; no much larger clone lies one nucleotide away.

The cohort was made up of around 720 healthy bone marrow donors. All cohort members were sampled while nominally healthy, although unrecorded immune exposures were likely present. The donor tested CMV seronegative and was one of the 352 seronegative cohort members. Every donor gave a peripheral blood sample, and the peripheral blood mononuclear cells from that sample were used for TCR beta sequencing. Genomic DNA was extracted from the blood cell samples with the Qiagen DNeasy Blood Extraction Kit. Library construction relied on the immunoSEQ multiplex PCR assay. For the multiplex PCR, a mixture combining 60 forward primers for TCR Vbeta segments and 13 reverse primers for TCR Jbeta segments was used. The CDR3 region of rearranged TCR beta genes was amplified from genomic DNA by a multiplex PCR assay. On the Illumina HiSeq System, the amplified TCR beta libraries were sequenced as 87-base-pair reads. On the study's bioinformatics: A later analysis tallied around 80 million unique TCR beta chains across the 550 to 850 repertoires, and 10 million to 11 million of those chains were shared by two or more donors. A nearest-neighbor algorithm error-corrected the raw reads and collapsed the reads into unique sequences, merging closely related sequences to remove PCR and sequencing errors. Alignment of CDR3 sequences to IMGT reference sequences was used to assign V, D and J gene segments. Each retained sequence needed at least a six-nucleotide match to both a V gene segment and a J gene segment. Rearrangements were classified as productive when the CDR3 lacked stop codons and remained in frame with V and J, and all other rearrangements were classified as non-productive. Following IMGT convention, CDR3 was defined as the stretch from the second conserved V-encoded cysteine to the conserved J-encoded phenylalanine. Sequences without an unambiguous match to a single V gene segment were excluded from the earlier analysis of 450 to 650 of the donors. In an earlier analysis of around 600 of the donors, V segments were called functional above 56.7% productive rearrangements and were called segregating when the between-donor standard deviation exceeded 5%. A statistical classification framework was built for diagnosing cytomegalovirus status from the catalog of TCR beta chain sequences. In a later analysis, TCR nucleotide sequences were compared against IMGT/GENE-DB human TR gene sequences so that V and J genes could be assigned. Using the TCRdist pipeline, a later analysis assigned CDR3 sequences along with most-parsimonious VDJ recombination scenarios. A later analysis defined each TCR beta chain by its CDR3 amino acid sequence plus V-gene family, and excluded reads lacking a unique V-gene family. To address suspected cross-contamination and a sequencing artifact, a later analysis removed several hundred highly shared, low-generation-probability nucleotide sequences. For each public chain, a later analysis derived a clonal expansion index from normalized ranks of inferred template counts within each repertoire. In a later analysis, generation probabilities were computed using a VDJ recombination model fitted to out-of-frame rearrangements, and the results were checked against IGoR. In a later analysis, hypergeometric tests were used to score TCR-TCR, TCR-HLA and TCR-CMV co-occurrence, with a repertoire-size bias correction applied to TCR pairs. In a later analysis, false discovery rates were estimated by permuting HLA or CMV assignments 20 times. In a later analysis, co-occurring TCRs were grouped using DBSCAN, and TCRdist sequence similarity was added for clustering within HLA-allele-positive subsets. Repertoires with fewer than 30,000 or more than 120,000 public chains, plus five repertoires with anomalous nucleotide sharing, were excluded from co-occurrence clustering. TCRdb took this table from immuneACCESS and kept in-frame rearrangements with V and J called. Such tables lack part of the clones; where checked against another copy, unresolved V genes explain under half of the gap, and the rest is unexplained. Clone size and the V and J calls come from that table; the DNA yielded D and trimming. This sample gives about 130,000 clones in total; approximately 71% of them show up just once. Clones ranked in the top ten supply 0.94% of the sample.

Inclusive of the bounding cysteine and phenylalanine, the CDR3 is 11 residues long. The CDR3 DNA has 33 bases and is translated from base 1. The germline V gene supplies CDR1 SNHLY and CDR2 FYNNEI. Trimming removed 7 bases from V and 12 bases from J, leaving 13 bases between the germline ends. Findings and caveats that apply to the study as a whole: CMV serostatus was the only immune exposure information available for the cohort. According to a later analysis, most CMV-associated TCR beta chains appeared to be HLA-restricted, and the HLA associations seemed to be driven largely by CMV exposure. Sequencing depth was assumed to be roughly uniform across donors in the presence/absence analyses, though that assumption may not hold. A group of highly shared sequence variants was considered likely to be a technical artifact of the sequencing pipeline. An association between a missense DCLRE1C variant and V-gene and J-gene trimming of TCR beta chains was found in a later genetic analysis and replicated in an independent cohort. Because some donors lacked HLA typing at each locus, the association tests relied only on the typed subset. A later analysis found that TCR association rates varied across HLA loci, with DRB1 alleles showing the most associated TCRs and HLA-C alleles the fewest. The classifier was reported to diagnose cytomegalovirus status with high specificity and sensitivity in both the original cohort and the validation cohort. Some IMGT-functional V segments, including TRBV6-2 and TRBV6-3, could not be distinguished by the 87-base-pair reads and were therefore excluded. The earlier analysis of a few hundred of the donors excluded roughly 17 rarely observed V segments, including chromosome 9 orphons, because counts were too low. Correlated functional status among segregating V segments might be attributable to linkage disequilibrium, but an unknown experimental factor could not be ruled out. A few of the identified cytomegalovirus-associated TCR beta chains were confirmed in vitro to be specific for cytomegalovirus antigens. The authors suggested that the approach could potentially be extended to other disease states and immunological phenotypes. According to a later genetic analysis, donors in an Asian-associated ancestry cluster had fewer N-insertions in productive TCRs than the approximately 710-donor mean. In a later analysis, several top co-occurrence clusters were reported to appear linked to parvovirus B19, influenza, CMV and Epstein-Barr virus. At a false discovery rate of 0.05, a later analysis linked roughly 17,000 TCR beta sequences to specific HLA alleles. A further reported finding was that TCR beta sequences accurately predicted the HLA-A and HLA-B alleles for most subjects in the first cohort. Strong co-occurrence of HLA alleles, especially DR and DQ, made assigning TCR associations to individual alleles difficult. The study gave a list of under 200 TCR beta chains associated with cytomegalovirus. Only TCR beta chains were sequenced in this cohort, and the absence of alpha or paired-chain data limited detectable features. In an earlier analysis of more than 500 of the donors, most TCR beta V segments appeared in productive rearrangements about 87% or about 30% of the time, broadly matching IMGT annotations. Most TCR sequences were observed very rarely across donors, whereas some public TCRs were present in many individuals. In a later analysis, HLA-associated TCR beta chains were found to be more clonally expanded and to have lower generation probabilities than equally common non-associated chains.

The specimen sequenced was PBMCs. This TCR came from an older woman in good health and CMV-seronegative. The V and J genes are TRBV2 and TRBJ2-1; possibly the D gene is TRBD2, per 5 matching bases. The DNA reads TGTGCCAGCACCCAAGGAGAGGGGCAGTTCTTC. This sequence encodes CASTQGEGQFF.